A selection of T cell receptor beta chains follows, all from one sample in a study of blood T cell repertoires in COVID-19. Only in-frame clones appear in the TCRdb table, and some are missing; sequencing was by immunoSEQ multiplex PCR. In the table there are approximately 100,000 clones, approximately 84% of which are singletons. The sequencing sample was made of peripheral blood. The receptors were gathered from a human donor in a cohort sampled during active or convalescent COVID-19. The CDR3 runs from the conserved cysteine through the conserved F or W. A D gene is named only where the DNA matches it firmly. Not every row has a clone size; where given, it reads once, few, many or a size class.

v_gene	d_gene	abundance	j_gene	CDR3aa	CDR3nt
TRBV24-1	TRBD2	.	TRBJ2-5	CATSDASGGVETQYF	TGTGCCACCAGTGATGCTAGCGGGGGGGTGGAGACCCAGTACTTC
TRBV6-5	.	.	TRBJ2-1	CASSSPPGQYNEQFF	TGTGCCAGCAGTTCCCCGCCGGGACAATACAATGAGCAGTTCTTC
TRBV5-1	.	.	TRBJ2-1	CASSQTSSYNEQFF	TGCGCCAGCAGCCAGACTAGCTCCTACAATGAGCAGTTCTTC
TRBV5-1	TRBD1	.	TRBJ1-1	CASSTHPLRTGGLKNTEAFF	TGCGCCAGCAGCACACACCCCCTTCGGACAGGGGGCTTGAAGAACACTGAAGCTTTCTTT
TRBV3-1/TRBV3-2	.	.	TRBJ2-3	CASSQPGSPTDTQYF	TGTGCCAGCAGCCAACCGGGTTCCCCCACAGATACGCAGTATTTT
TRBV21-1	.	.	TRBJ1-1	CASFLLEAFF	TGTGCCAGCTTTCTCTTAGAAGCTTTCTTT
TRBV5-1	.	.	TRBJ1-2	CASSFSPGQGTGYTF	TGCGCCAGCAGCTTTTCCCCCGGGCAGGGGACTGGCTACACCTTC
TRBV6-1	TRBD1	.	TRBJ2-2	CASSESGQYTGELFF	TGTGCCAGCAGTGAATCGGGACAGTACACCGGGGAGCTGTTTTTT
TRBV7-9	TRBD1	.	TRBJ1-1	CASSDRGQYTEAFF	TGTGCCAGCAGCGACAGGGGTCAGTACACTGAAGCTTTCTTT
TRBV7-6	.	.	TRBJ2-3	CASSLASPGTQYF	TGTGCCAGCAGCTTAGCGTCCCCCGGTACGCAGTATTTT
TRBV6-5	.	.	TRBJ2-2	CASGRTGNTGELFF	TGTGCCAGCGGGAGGACAGGGAACACCGGGGAGCTGTTTTTT
TRBV5-1	.	.	TRBJ1-2	CASSLRRGGYTF	TGCGCCAGCAGCTTGCGCAGGGGTGGCTACACCTTC
TRBV7-7	TRBD1	.	TRBJ2-5	CASSSGGPETQYF	TGTGCCAGCAGTTCAGGGGGCCCAGAGACCCAGTACTTC
TRBV5-4	TRBD2	.	TRBJ2-2	CASSLAAGVLAGELFF	TGTGCCAGCAGCTTGGCAGCGGGGGTACTAGCCGGGGAGCTGTTTTTT
TRBV10-1	TRBD1	.	TRBJ1-5	CASSPSYRDRGLRNQPQHF	TGCGCCAGCAGTCCCTCCTACCGGGACAGGGGGCTCCGCAATCAGCCCCAGCATTTT
TRBV7-9	TRBD1	.	TRBJ2-7	CASSQGVPGQGVHEQYF	TGTGCCAGCAGCCAAGGGGTCCCGGGACAGGGGGTCCACGAGCAGTACTTC
TRBV3-1/TRBV3-2	TRBD2	once	TRBJ2-5	CASSPLLAGEETQYF	TGTGCCAGCAGCCCCCTACTAGCGGGGGAGGAGACCCAGTACTTC
TRBV4-1	.	.	TRBJ1-2	CASSQDLDRHYGYTF	TGCGCCAGCAGCCAAGATCTGGACAGACACTATGGCTACACCTTC
TRBV9	TRBD1	.	TRBJ1-3	CASSSPAGGLGNTIYF	TGTGCCAGCAGCTCCCCGGCAGGGGGCCTTGGAAACACCATATATTTT
TRBV7-7	.	.	TRBJ2-7	CASSLSGSNEQYF	TGTGCCAGCAGCTTATCGGGTTCGAACGAGCAGTACTTC
TRBV4-2	.	few	TRBJ1-4	CASSQGGPGEKLFF	TGTGCCAGCAGCCAAGGGGGGCCTGGGGAAAAACTGTTTTTT
TRBV6-5	TRBD1	few	TRBJ2-3	CASRPTGTWTQYF	TGTGCCAGCAGACCGACAGGGACGTGGACGCAGTATTTT
TRBV21-1	.	.	TRBJ1-5	CARTHAGWGEGNQPQHF	.
TRBV2	.	.	TRBJ1-4	CASNSEEKLFF	TGTGCCAGCAATAGTGAGGAAAAACTGTTTTTT
TRBV6-5	.	.	TRBJ1-4	CASSSTFNEKLFF	TGTGCCAGCAGTTCCACTTTTAATGAAAAACTGTTTTTT
TRBV29-1	TRBD1	few	TRBJ2-7	CSVEPGTGRYEQYF	TGCAGCGTTGAGCCCGGGACAGGGAGGTACGAGCAGTACTTC
TRBV29-1	.	.	TRBJ1-5	CSVGRGSQPQHF	TGCAGCGTTGGCAGGGGATCTCAGCCCCAGCATTTT
TRBV7-9	.	.	TRBJ1-2	CASSLASIRSYGYTF	TGTGCCAGCAGCTTAGCGAGTATCCGGAGCTATGGCTACACCTTC
TRBV19	TRBD1	.	TRBJ1-1	CATQTGDRVTEAFF	TGTGCCACCCAGACAGGGGATCGGGTCACTGAAGCTTTCTTT
TRBV2	.	.	TRBJ2-3	CASRTDVTDTQYF	TGTGCCAGCCGGACAGACGTCACAGATACGCAGTATTTT
TRBV11-2	.	once	TRBJ2-5	CASSSLGGQETQYF	TGTGCCAGCAGCTCCCTGGGGGGCCAAGAGACCCAGTACTTC
TRBV5-8	.	.	TRBJ2-1	CASSLARPQSSYNEQFF	TGTGCCAGCAGCTTGGCCAGACCACAGAGCTCCTACAATGAGCAGTTCTTC
TRBV5-4	.	.	TRBJ1-1	CASSFQGNTEAFF	TGTGCCAGCAGCTTTCAGGGGAACACTGAAGCTTTCTTT
TRBV4-1	.	once	TRBJ1-3	CASSQDRGGRTIYF	TGCGCCAGCAGCCAAGATAGGGGGGGACGGACCATATATTTT
TRBV3-1/TRBV3-2	TRBD1	.	TRBJ1-6	CASSQGASGGNSPLHF	TGTGCCAGCAGCCAAGGGGCCTCAGGGGGGAATTCACCCCTCCACTTT
TRBV12-3/TRBV12-4	.	.	TRBJ1-2	CASSVRRGGYTF	TGTGCCAGCAGTGTCCGGCGAGGGGGCTACACCTTC
TRBV5-1	.	.	TRBJ2-2	CASSLVRESGELFF	TGCGCCAGCAGCTTGGTTCGGGAATCCGGGGAGCTGTTTTTT
TRBV7-2	.	.	TRBJ1-3	CASSLVSGLGAGNTIYF	TGTGCCAGCAGCTTAGTATCTGGGCTCGGCGCTGGAAACACCATATATTTT
TRBV29-1	.	.	TRBJ1-4	CSVERGGTGGEKLFF	TGCAGCGTTGAAAGGGGCGGGACTGGAGGGGAAAAACTGTTTTTT
TRBV3-1/TRBV3-2	.	.	TRBJ2-3	CASRTSGTDTQYF	TGTGCCAGCAGAACCTCAGGGACAGATACGCAGTATTTT
TRBV5-1	TRBD1	.	TRBJ1-3	CASSFQQGVNSGNTIYF	TGCGCCAGCAGCTTCCAACAGGGGGTGAACTCTGGAAACACCATATATTTT